This T cell receptor (beta chain) was obtained from a study of radiation and T cells in renal cell carcinoma. Specified time point: baseline pretreatment blood. Treatment: 15 Gy SBRT to primary tumor, nephrectomy 4 weeks later. After SBRT, blood was collected at 2 and 4 weeks, plus baseline. V lost 0 bases and J 5 bases, leaving 11 bases between the germline ends. Germline loops: CDR1 SGHDT, CDR2 YYEEEE. The CDR3 has 14 amino acids. TCRdb's copy holds only in-frame clones and misses some; the assay was immunoSEQ multiplex PCR. The table shows about 21,000 clones, with approximately 80% occurring only once.

The sequence was collected from a man aged 55 to 70 with renal cell carcinoma. This rearrangement joins TRBV5-6 to TRBJ1-2, with D unclear. Material: blood, obtained from a patient whose treatment included radiotherapy and nephrectomy. The CDR3 DNA follows: TGTGCCAGCAGCTTGGCGGGGAATATTTATGGCTACACCTTC. Translating gives CASSLAGNIYGYTF.